A single sample is the source of the 31 T cell receptor beta chains below, sequenced in a study of beta chain features in type 1 diabetes. Investigators reverse transcribed all isolated RNA, so they sequenced expressed TCRB transcripts. Clones were read by immunoSEQ multiplex PCR, and TCRdb kept only the in-frame ones, dropping some. The table shows approximately 170,000 clones, with approximately 9.9% occurring only once. Sequences were obtained from central memory CD4+ T cells from blood. The receptors come from a woman between 18 and 29 years old in good health.

The V gene is TRBV2, the J gene TRBJ2-2, with TRBD2 matching 14 bases. After removal of 4 bases from V and 6 bases from J, the junction contained 4 bases not matched to a gene. This CDR3 is built from 16 residues. Germline V gene data show CDR1 as SNHLY and CDR2 as FYNNEI. CDR3 protein: CASSATSGGASGELFF. DNA for the CDR3: TGTGCCAGCAGTGCGACTAGCGGGGGGGCCTCCGGGGAGCTGTTTTTT.

The chain is built from TRBV7-2 and TRBJ2-2; 12 positions agree with TRBD2. Germline CDR1 is SGHTA and CDR2 is FQGNSA. This CDR3 is 16 amino acids long. Unmatched junction bases numbered 6, after V lost 5 bases and J lost 5 bases. CDR3 residues: CASSPTSGGRTGELFF. CDR3 sequence (DNA): TGTGCCAGCAGCCCCACTAGCGGGGGGCGAACCGGGGAGCTGTTTTTT.

This clone was seen more than once but under ten times. V usage is TRBV7-2 and J usage is TRBJ2-3; 7 bases map to TRBD1. CDR3 length: 12 residues. V gave up 7 bases and J gave up 4 bases; unmatched junction bases: 2. Germline-derived CDR1 and CDR2 are SGHTA and FQGNSA. The CDR3 is CASTQGADTQYF. CDR3 bases: TGTGCCAGCACGCAGGGGGCAGATACGCAGTATTTT.

As regards this clone: Relative to the germline gene, one junction end is altered; a read error may explain this. V and J are TRBV7-7 and TRBJ2-1, with unresolved D. CDR1 is SSHAT and CDR2 is FNYEAQ in the germline V gene (reference sequence). This CDR3 contains 13 residues. In nucleotides, the CDR3 is TGTGCTAGCAGCCCAAACACGCACAATGAGCAGTTCTTC. Protein: CASSPNTHNEQFF.

This clone was counted between two and nine times. The genes are TRBV5-1 and TRBJ2-3; 7 nucleotides match TRBD1. The CDR3 runs to 15 residues. In germline, CDR1 is SGHRS, CDR2 YFSETQ. V dropped 2 bases and J dropped 0; count of bases not matched to a gene: 3. The DNA for the CDR3 is TGCGCCAGCAGCTTAGGGGGCCGTAGCACAGATACGCAGTATTTT. Translated, it gives CASSLGGRSTDTQYF.

The V call is TRBV4-2, the J call TRBJ2-3; 7 positions agree with TRBD2. CDR1 is LGHNA, CDR2 YNFKEQ, per germline. This CDR3 has 17 residues. The V segment lost 0 bases and the J segment 6 bases; nucleotides outside the gene matches: 12. CDR3 sequence reads: CASSQDFTGGGGDTQYF. DNA for the CDR3: TGTGCCAGCAGCCAAGATTTTACGGGGGGAGGCGGGGATACGCAGTATTTT.

This clone showed up just a few times. The chain is built from TRBV6-6 and TRBJ1-2, with D perhaps TRBD1 (6 bases). CDR1 is MNHNY, CDR2 SVGAGI, per germline (reference sequence). Trimming stripped 0 bases from V and 8 bases from J, with 7 bases between. The CDR3 has 12 amino acids. The CDR3 nucleotides read TGTGCCAGCAGTTACTCCCAGGGGGGCTACACCTTC. Encoded protein: CASSYSQGGYTF.

This clone came up a few times. CDR3 DNA sequence: TGCAGCGTTGACGCTGCGGGGGACCTGGACAATGAGCAGTTCTTC. This encodes CSVDAAGDLDNEQFF. The chain uses TRBV29-1 and TRBJ2-1, with 7 bases aligning to TRBD2. CDR1 is SQVTM and CDR2 is ANQGSEA in the germline V gene. V lost 3 bases to trimming and J lost 5 bases; unmatched junction nucleotides: 10. The CDR3 consists of 15 residues.

The chain links TRBV5-4 to TRBJ1-2, with TRBD1 matching over 10 bases. The length of the CDR3 is 15 residues. Germline V gene data show CDR1 as SGHNT and CDR2 as YYREEE (reference sequence). V lost 4 bases, J lost 9 bases, and 12 bases stayed unmatched. The CDR3 region has the DNA TGTGCCAGCAGCCGGACAGGGGGGCGGGGTCAGCGCTACACCTTC. This codes for CASSRTGGRGQRYTF.

The chain links TRBV18 to TRBJ1-1, with 9 bases matching TRBD1. The germline V gene encodes CDR1 KGHSH and CDR2 LQKENI. The length of the CDR3 is 13 residues. V shed 2 bases, J shed 7 bases, and the junction held 2 bases outside the gene matches. This CDR3 reads CASSPGQGFEAFF. In DNA, the CDR3 is TGTGCCAGCTCACCAGGACAGGGGTTTGAAGCTTTCTTT.

This rearrangement joins TRBV7-2 to TRBJ2-5; D is possibly TRBD1 (5 bases). This CDR3 is built from 13 residues. Per germline, CDR1 SGHTA and CDR2 FQGNSA. V lost 3 bases and J 5 bases, leaving 10 bases between the germline ends. The CDR3 DNA follows: TGTGCCAGCAGCTTGCAGGGAAAGGAGACCCAGTACTTC. This sequence encodes CASSLQGKETQYF.

A few counts support this clone. The chain combines TRBV7-9 with TRBJ2-3; D gene uncertain. The germline CDR1 and CDR2 sequences are SEHNR and FQNEAQ (reference sequence). The CDR3 has 15 amino acids. With 3 bases removed from V and 2 bases from J, the gap between germline ends came to 12 bases. The CDR3 loop is CASSFPSVTTDTQYF. CDR3 coding DNA: TGTGCCAGCAGCTTTCCTTCAGTAACCACAGATACGCAGTATTTT.

This rearrangement joins TRBV27 to TRBJ2-7; no firm D call. The CDR3 length is 12 residues. Trimming cost V 4 bases and J 6 bases, with 10 bases left between them. Germline assignment: CDR1 MNHEY and CDR2 SMNVEV (reference sequence). The CDR3 region is CASSSYLGEQYF. CDR3 in DNA: TGTGCCAGCAGTTCTTACCTCGGCGAGCAGTACTTC.

As for this clone: Other DNA sequences from this sample encode an identical CDR3 as well. This chain links TRBV30 with TRBJ2-3; 10 bases agree with TRBD2. Trimming cost V 4 bases and J 3 bases; bases outside gene matches: 4. The CDR3 spans 14 residues. The germline V gene has CDR1 GTSNPN and CDR2 SVGIG (reference sequence). The CDR3 DNA is TGTGCCTGGAATAGCGGGGGGTTAACAGATACGCAGTATTTT. This sequence encodes CAWNSGGLTDTQYF.

The rearrangement links TRBV7-2 to TRBJ1-4, with D perhaps TRBD1 (6 bases). The V gene lost 6 bases and the J gene lost 7 bases, with 18 bases spanning the gap. The CDR3 is 15 residues long. Germline CDR1 reads SGHTA; CDR2 reads FQGNSA. CDR3 sequence reads: CASSQSGGRGEKLFF. As DNA, the CDR3 is TGTGCCAGCAGTCAAAGCGGGGGGCGAGGTGAAAAACTGTTTTTT.

In the case of this clone: Other DNA sequences in the sample encode the same CDR3. This chain uses TRBV10-3 with TRBJ2-1; no clear D gene. The germline V gene has CDR1 ENHRY and CDR2 SYGVKD. There are 13 residues in the CDR3. The germline V and J ends were trimmed by 3 bases and 2 bases, with 5 bases remaining between them. CDR3 sequence: CAISESAYNEQFF. CDR3 DNA: TGTGCCATCAGTGAATCAGCCTACAATGAGCAGTTCTTC.

This chain joins TRBV23-1 and TRBJ1-2, with D perhaps TRBD1 (6 bases). TRBV23-1 is filed as an ORF, its function uncertain. This CDR3 is 15 amino acids long. Trimming pared 3 bases from V and 4 bases from J, leaving 15 bases between. The CDR3 here is CASSHPRDRFYGYTF. The CDR3 DNA reads as TGCGCCAGCAGTCACCCTCGAGACAGGTTCTATGGCTACACCTTC.

The V and J genes are TRBV19 and TRBJ2-2; TRBD2 matches at 8 bases. CDR3 length: 14 residues. Germline V gives CDR1 LNHDA, CDR2 SQIVND (reference sequence). J was trimmed by 4 bases and V by 6 bases; bases with no gene match: 4. In DNA form, the CDR3 reads TGTGCCAGTAGGCGGGAGGAGGGCACCGGGGAGCTGTTTTTT. Translating gives CASRREEGTGELFF. The whole variable domain, remainder taken from reference TRBV19 and TRBJ2-2, is DGGITQSPKYLFRKEGQNVTLSCEQNLNHDAMYWYRQDPGQGLRLIYYSQIVNDFQKGDIAEGYSVSREKKESFPLTVTSAQKNPTAFYLCASRREEGTGELFFGEGSRLTVL.

This clone was detected a few times. The rearrangement joins TRBV7-6 to TRBJ2-5; 11 bases map to TRBD2. The CDR3 is made up of 16 amino acids. J was trimmed by 1 base and V by 2 bases; bases with no gene match: 3. Germline CDR1 reads SGHVS; CDR2 reads FNYEAQ. The CDR3 is CASSLFLAGGQETQYF. The CDR3, as DNA: TGTGCCAGCAGCTTATTCCTAGCGGGGGGCCAAGAGACCCAGTACTTC.

A few counts support this clone. The rearrangement uses TRBV5-1 and TRBJ2-7; 8 bases align to TRBD1. The CDR3 length is 14 residues. The junction had 8 bases not matched to a gene; V was cut back by 4 bases and J by 5 bases. CDR1 is SGHRS, CDR2 YFSETQ, per germline. The CDR3 reads CASSPRQGFNEQYF. In DNA form, the CDR3 reads TGCGCCAGCAGCCCGCGACAGGGGTTCAACGAGCAGTACTTC.

For this clone: In the same sample, other DNA sequences code for this CDR3. The chain combines TRBV6-1 with TRBJ1-5; 7 bases agree with TRBD1. From germline, CDR1 is MNHNS and CDR2 SASEGT. J gave up 2 bases and V 3 bases, and 7 bases lay outside the gene matches. The CDR3 is 16 residues long. In nucleotides, the CDR3 is TGTGCCAGCAGTGAGTCCGGGACAGTAGGCAATCAGCCCCAGCATTTT. Residues: CASSESGTVGNQPQHF.

The gene calls are TRBV5-1 and TRBJ2-7, with D possibly being TRBD2 (6 bases). This CDR3 is 14 amino acids long. The V gene lost 7 bases and the J gene lost 2 bases, with 16 bases spanning the gap. Germline lookup yields CDR1 SGHRS and CDR2 YFSETQ. The DNA of the CDR3 is TGCGCCAGCGCGGCGGGGTCCTCGACCTACGAGCAGTACTTC. It specifies CASAAGSSTYEQYF. The entire variable domain, with the rest obtained from reference TRBV5-1 and TRBJ2-7, is as follows: KAGVTQTPRYLIKTRGQQVTLSCSPISGHRSVSWYQQTPGQGLQFLFEYFSETQRNKGNFPGRFSGRQFSNSRSEMNVSTLELGDSALYLCASAAGSSTYEQYFGPGTRLTVT.

This clone was counted a few times. The chain has TRBV5-1 and TRBJ2-7; possible D gene TRBD2, 6 bases. CDR1 and CDR2 from the germline V gene are SGHRS and YFSETQ. Trimming shortened V by 5 bases and J by 3 bases, and 15 bases separated the two germline ends. This CDR3 has 14 residues. The DNA of the CDR3 is TGCGCCAGCAGTTACGGACGGACTAACTACGAGCAGTACTTC. This codes for CASSYGRTNYEQYF.

The chain employs TRBV19 and TRBJ2-4; D remains ambiguous. The CDR3 has 14 amino acids. CDR1 is LNHDA and CDR2 is SQIVND in the germline V gene (reference sequence). V lost 7 bases, J lost 2 bases, and 12 bases lay in between. CDR3 in amino acids: CASTTLESKNIQYF. The CDR3 DNA is TGTGCCAGTACCACCCTTGAGTCCAAAAACATTCAGTACTTC.

This clone was recorded a few times. The chain carries TRBV2 and TRBJ2-1; 7 bases match TRBD1. CDR3 length: 13 residues. Germline CDR1 reads SNHLY; CDR2 reads FYNNEI. V gave up 6 bases and J gave up 9 bases; unmatched junction bases: 8. CDR3 nucleotide sequence: TGTGCCAGCAGGGTAGACAGGGATGGTGAGCAGTTCTTC. Residues: CASRVDRDGEQFF.

The chain joins TRBV5-1 to TRBJ2-5, with D maybe TRBD1 (5 bases). CDR3 length: 16 amino acids. Germline V gene data show CDR1 as SGHRS and CDR2 as YFSETQ. V shed 4 bases and J shed 5 bases, with 21 bases lying between them. The CDR3 coding sequence is TGCGCCAGCAGCCCCCTGACGACAGAGTCCGCGGAGACCCAGTACTTC. Protein product: CASSPLTTESAETQYF.

This clone appeared a few times. The V and J genes are TRBV6-6 and TRBJ1-2; TRBD1 aligns across 8 bases. V dropped 0 bases and J dropped 7; count of bases not matched to a gene: 10. Germline CDR1 MNHNY, CDR2 SVGAGI (reference sequence). CDR3 size: 16 residues. The CDR3, as DNA: TGTGCCAGCAGTTACTCGAGTATGGACAGGGTTAGTGGCTACACCTTC. Translation: CASSYSSMDRVSGYTF.

This clone was detected a few times. The V call is TRBV25-1, the J call TRBJ1-2, with a tentative D call TRBD1 (5 bases). V lost 6 bases to trimming and J lost 7 bases, with 12 bases between them. Looked up from germline, CDR1 is MGHDK and CDR2 is SYGVNS. This CDR3 has 12 amino acids. The CDR3 spells CASRGSGGGYTF. The CDR3 region has the DNA TGTGCCAGCAGGGGATCCGGGGGTGGCTACACCTTC.

Only a few counts were recorded for this clone. In DNA, the CDR3 is TGTGCCAGCAGCTTGGGGTCGAGCGGGGGGCCGGGAGATACGCAGTATTTT. As protein: CASSLGSSGGPGDTQYF. V usage is TRBV4-2 and J usage is TRBJ2-3, with 9 bases that match TRBD2. The CDR3 has 17 residues. CDR1 is LGHNA, CDR2 YNFKEQ, per germline. V lost 5 bases and J lost 5; bases outside the gene matches: 14.

Only a few counts were recorded for this clone. The chain carries TRBV6-6 and TRBJ2-7; the D gene is possibly TRBD2 (6 bases). Germline assignment: CDR1 MNHNY and CDR2 SVGAGI (reference sequence). Trimming removed 9 bases at V and 3 bases at J, with 15 bases between. The CDR3 length is 13 residues. This CDR3 is CASADYPFYEQYF. The CDR3 bases are TGTGCCAGTGCGGACTATCCATTCTACGAGCAGTACTTC.

This clone has more than one count but fewer than ten. The J gene is TRBJ2-1, the V gene TRBV11-2, with TRBD1 matching over 7 bases. The CDR3 spans 15 residues. Germline CDR1 reads SGHAT; CDR2 reads FQNNGV. V gave up 5 bases and J gave up 4 bases; unmatched junction bases: 8. CDR3 sequence reads: CASSRSGGQYNEQFF. As DNA, the CDR3 is TGTGCCAGCAGCCGTTCAGGGGGACAATACAATGAGCAGTTCTTC.